This TCR beta chain is drawn from a study of blood T cells in healthy people across ages. Then a second PCR, running roughly 7 to 11 cycles, was carried out with a sample-barcoded 5' primer and a J-beta primer mix. Every cDNA was tagged by a template-switch adaptor with 12 random nucleotides. In TCRdb, the 5' RACE reads were re-called with MiXCR into one record per CDR3 protein. The sample has over 1,500,000 distinct CDR3 sequences; about two fifths are singletons. This CDR3 contains 14 residues. The ends were cut back, 6 bases at V and 3 bases at J, with 18 bases in the middle. Germline CDR1 and CDR2: DFQATT and SNEGSKA (reference sequence). There were healthy Caucasian individuals from Russia, aged 6 to 90, serving as donors.

This receptor was identified in a human donor in good health. The chain uses TRBV20-1 and TRBJ2-7, with a possible D match to TRBD1 (6 bases). Sequencing input: blood. The CDR3 region has the DNA TGCAGTGCCAGGCCGTCTGGACAGCTCTACGAGCAGTACTTC. It encodes CSARPSGQLYEQYF.